This TCR beta chain is drawn from a study of identical twins. Points on this clonotype: The antigen is undetermined.

Study observations and caveats: Beta out-of-frame sequences displayed a weaker excess of sharing between twins.

A single record per CDR3 protein comes from TCRdb applying MiXCR to the 5' RACE reads. The sample contains approximately 410,000 distinct CDR3 sequences, around 20% of which appear only once. Germline V CDR1 and CDR2: GTSNPN, SVGIG (reference sequence). This CDR3 contains 11 residues. Trimming took off 0 bases at V and 7 bases at J, with 4 bases between the two ends. Source material: naive T cells sorted from blood. The source is a man aged 50 to 60 in good health. This sequence joins TRBV30 and TRBJ2-1; D gene uncertain. CDR3 sequence reads: CAWSVGNEQFF. The CDR3 DNA sequence: TGTGCCTGGAGTGTAGGAAATGAGCAGTTCTTC.